The rows below give T cell receptor beta chains drawn from one sample of a study of immune evolution from preneoplasia to lung adenocarcinoma. Clones were sequenced by immunoSEQ multiplex PCR, and TCRdb holds only the in-frame ones, with some missing. The sample shows 5,000 to 6,500 clones, approximately 75% of them seen only once. Sequencing input: FFPE adjacent normal lung tissue. The receptors were gathered from a donor of 70 years or more with lung adenocarcinoma. CDR3s include the opening cysteine and the closing phenylalanine or tryptophan.

cdr3_aa j_call v_call
CASSLERHQAFF TRBJ1-1 TRBV11-2
CASSQVRGSYEQFF TRBJ2-1 TRBV14
CASSPGTGGSGANVLTF TRBJ2-6 TRBV18
CATSGGQGRYEQYF TRBJ2-7 TRBV15
CASSLAGFYNEQFF TRBJ2-1 TRBV7-6
CASSQDRGSGNTIYF TRBJ1-3 TRBV4-1
CASSLVDEQFF TRBJ2-1 TRBV7-6
CASSWDRGLTEAFF TRBJ1-1 TRBV5-6
CATGGRGQETQYF TRBJ2-5 TRBV6-5
CASSLTGSGNTIYF TRBJ1-3 TRBV28
CATSRDRGGEKLFF TRBJ1-4 TRBV15
CSANPEQFF TRBJ2-1 TRBV20-1
CASSRNPNEKLFF TRBJ1-4 TRBV5-6
CASSPDSSYEQYF TRBJ2-7 TRBV11-3
CASKDSSEAFF TRBJ1-1 TRBV6-6
CASRAGYEQYF TRBJ2-7 TRBV6-1
CASRPTSTGGGYGYTF TRBJ1-2 TRBV6-4